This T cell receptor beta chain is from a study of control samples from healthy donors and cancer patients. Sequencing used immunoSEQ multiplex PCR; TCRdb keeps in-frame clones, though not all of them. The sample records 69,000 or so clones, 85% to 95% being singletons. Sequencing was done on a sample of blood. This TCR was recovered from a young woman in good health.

The CDR3 reads CASNRGNTEAFF. For the CDR3, the DNA is TGTGCCAGCAATAGGGGGAACACTGAAGCTTTCTTT. The chain joins TRBV6-5 to TRBJ1-1, with D possibly being TRBD1 (5 bases). CDR1 is MNHEY, CDR2 SVGAGI, per germline. With 7 bases removed from V and 1 base from J, the gap between germline ends came to 7 bases. CDR3 length: 12 residues.